This T cell receptor (beta chain) was identified during a study of T cells after yellow fever vaccination. Study information: For low cell numbers, libraries were made with SMART-Seq v4 Ultra Low Input. Study-wide findings and caveats: A limited proportion of clonotypes was detected within both the CD4 and CD8 compartments. It was the secondary response that reached its peak faster, day 5 versus 15, but it was weaker.

The CDR3 is 14 amino acids. Germline V gene data show CDR1 as DFQATT and CDR2 as SNEGSKA (reference sequence). The V gene lost 0 bases and the J gene lost 2 bases, with 10 bases spanning the gap. This clonotype has a count of ten or more. As yet, its antigen is unknown. They built TCR cDNA with 5'RACE template switching, a step that put in a universal primer site and UMIs. TCRdb recomputed calls from the 5' RACE reads with MiXCR, one row per CDR3 protein. This table has about 220,000 distinct CDR3 sequences, 5.5% to 8.5% appearing once. This receptor was obtained from a man aged 25 to 45 who received the YFV17D yellow fever vaccine. This chain joins TRBV20-1 and TRBJ1-2; D remains unclear. The sample was CD4+ T cells sorted from PBMCs, taken on the day of the yellow fever booster vaccination. DNA for the CDR3: TGCAGTGCTAGAGACCTAGGAAGGAACTATGGCTACACCTTC. Translation gives CSARDLGRNYGYTF.